This TCR beta chain was documented in a study of cytomegalovirus exposure and HLA in healthy donors. Findings and caveats of the study: Immune exposure information comprised only CMV serostatus.

Points on this clone: Its antigen is unidentified.

The study ran its PCR with 60 Vbeta and 13 Jbeta primers. Some clones are missing from TCRdb's copy, which holds only in-frame ones; the method was immunoSEQ multiplex PCR. The data show hundreds of thousands of clones, roughly 82% seen once. This clonotype was obtained from a man in his forties or fifties in good health and CMV-seropositive. Material: PBMCs.

CDR3 residues: CSVLGTTSTDTQYF. CDR3 nucleotide sequence: TGCAGCGTCCTCGGGACTACGAGCACAGATACGCAGTATTTT. The chain uses TRBV29-1 and TRBJ2-3, with 7 bases lining up with TRBD2. Germline CDR1 reads SQVTM; CDR2 reads ANQGSEA. CDR3 length: 14 residues. V shed 6 bases and J 0 bases; nucleotides not matched to a gene: 6.